This T cell receptor beta chain was documented in a study of blood T cell repertoires in COVID-19. Per the original data handling: Nucleated cell counts were estimated from reference gene primer amplification. TCRdb's copy holds only in-frame clones and misses some; the assay was immunoSEQ multiplex PCR. That table is the source of V, J and clone size, and D and trimming were worked out from the DNA. The repertoire holds just over 150,000 clones, with roughly 93% as singletons. The sample taken for sequencing was peripheral blood. This TCR derives from a woman aged 50 to 60 with acute or convalescent COVID-19.

Here the CDR3 reads CASSFVMGQGSNEQFF. In DNA form, the CDR3 reads TGTGCCAGCAGTTTCGTAATGGGACAGGGGAGCAATGAGCAGTTCTTC. J is TRBJ2-1 and V is TRBV7-9; 10 positions match TRBD1. This CDR3 has 16 residues. CDR1 SEHNR and CDR2 FQNEAQ come from the germline V gene (reference sequence). V shed 6 bases and J 6 bases; nucleotides not matched to a gene: 11.